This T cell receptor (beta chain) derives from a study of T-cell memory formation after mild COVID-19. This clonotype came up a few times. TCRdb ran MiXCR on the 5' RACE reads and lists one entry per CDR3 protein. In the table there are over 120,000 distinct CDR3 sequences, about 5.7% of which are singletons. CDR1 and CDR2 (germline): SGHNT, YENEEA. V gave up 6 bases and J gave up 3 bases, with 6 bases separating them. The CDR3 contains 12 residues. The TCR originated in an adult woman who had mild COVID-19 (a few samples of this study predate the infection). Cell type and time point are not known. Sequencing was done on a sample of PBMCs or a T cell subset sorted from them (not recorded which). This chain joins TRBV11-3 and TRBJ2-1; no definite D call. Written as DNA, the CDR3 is TGTGCCAGCAGGTACAGCTACAATGAGCAGTTCTTC. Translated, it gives CASRYSYNEQFF.